The 13 T cell receptor beta chains listed next were all sequenced from one sample in a study of blood T cell repertoires in COVID-19. Measured with immunoSEQ multiplex PCR; TCRdb has only the in-frame clones, and not every one. The table lists over 110,000 clones, 65% to 80% of them singletons, with roughly 13% in the top ten. The sample was peripheral blood. All receptors derive from a man at least 80 years old with acute or convalescent COVID-19.

V usage is TRBV11-2 and J usage is TRBJ2-7; 9 positions match TRBD1. V shed 5 bases, J shed 4 bases, and the junction held 18 bases outside the gene matches. Germline V gives CDR1 SGHAT, CDR2 FQNNGV. The CDR3 is 18 residues long. As DNA, the CDR3 is TGTGCCAGCAGCCACTCGGGCCCCGGGACAGGGCTTCGTTACGAGCAGTACTTC. Amino acid sequence: CASSHSGPGTGLRYEQYF.

This clone occurred once. The chain has TRBV25-1 and TRBJ2-5; 12 bases line up with TRBD2. V lost 5 bases and J lost 5; bases outside the gene matches: 6. The germline V gene has CDR1 MGHDK and CDR2 SYGVNS. The CDR3 sequence is 15 residues long. Here the CDR3 DNA reads TGTGCCAGCAGTCCACCGGGACTAGCGGGCGAGACCCAGTACTTC. Translation: CASSPPGLAGETQYF. The whole variable domain, filled in from reference TRBV25-1 and TRBJ2-5, reads EADIYQTPRYLVIGTGKKITLECSQTMGHDKMYWYQQDPGMELHLIHYSYGVNSTEKGDLSSESTVSRIRTEHFPLTLESARPSHTSQYLCASSPPGLAGETQYFGPGTRLLVL.

The rearrangement uses TRBV2 and TRBJ1-5; no firm D call. V was pared by 4 bases and J by 0 bases, with 7 bases between. Germline CDR1 reads SNHLY; CDR2 reads FYNNEI. The CDR3 is 14 residues long. The CDR3 DNA follows: TGTGCCAGCAGTGTGGAGGGTAGCAATCAGCCCCAGCATTTT. Its protein product is CASSVEGSNQPQHF.

This chain connects TRBV5-1 to TRBJ1-4; 7 bases are a match to TRBD1. CDR1 is SGHRS and CDR2 is YFSETQ in the germline V gene. The CDR3 covers 16 residues. V was clipped by 4 bases and J by 8 bases; unmatched bases: 14. The CDR3 DNA reads TGCGCCAGCAGCCCAGGGGGGAGTAGGTCGTACGAAAAACTGTTTTTT. Amino acid sequence: CASSPGGSRSYEKLFF.

The rearrangement uses TRBV19 and TRBJ1-3; TRBD1 aligns across 8 bases. Per germline, CDR1 LNHDA and CDR2 SQIVND (reference sequence). CDR3 length: 14 amino acids. The trim removed 4 bases at V and 7 bases at J, leaving 6 bases unmatched. This CDR3 is CASSTGGVGNTIYF. The CDR3 DNA follows: TGTGCCAGTAGTACAGGGGGCGTCGGCAACACCATATATTTT.

V usage is TRBV7-2 and J usage is TRBJ1-1; D may be TRBD1 (6 bases). This CDR3 spans 14 amino acids. CDR1 SGHTA and CDR2 FQGNSA come from the germline V gene. The germline V and J ends were trimmed by 5 bases and 4 bases, with 14 bases remaining between them. The CDR3 sequence is CASSEYRVGTEAFF. In nucleotides, the CDR3 is TGTGCCAGCAGCGAATACAGGGTGGGCACTGAAGCTTTCTTT.

The chain carries TRBV6-5 and TRBJ1-1; 8 bases are shared with TRBD1. Losses at the gene ends were 6 bases for V and 4 bases for J; bases not matched to a gene: 7. CDR1 is MNHEY and CDR2 is SVGAGI in the germline V gene. There are 14 residues in the CDR3. The CDR3 region has the DNA TGTGCCAGCAGACAGGGGGATAGTGGCACTGAAGCTTTCTTT. Translating gives CASRQGDSGTEAFF.

The genes are TRBV9 and TRBJ2-7; 7 bases are shared with TRBD1. CDR1 SGDLS and CDR2 YYNGEE come from the germline V gene. The trim removed 1 base at V and 5 bases at J, leaving 6 bases unmatched. There are 14 residues in the CDR3. The CDR3 DNA follows: TGTGCCAGCAGCGTATACGAGGGGGCGGACGAGCAGTACTTC. Amino acids: CASSVYEGADEQYF.

The sample holds many counts of this clone. The V gene is TRBV28, the J gene TRBJ2-4, with D possibly TRBD2 on 6 matching bases. Trimming shortened V by 5 bases and J by 3 bases, and 11 bases separated the two germline ends. The CDR3 totals 14 residues. Germline V gives CDR1 MDHEN, CDR2 SYDVKM. Written as DNA, the CDR3 is TGTGCCAGCAGTACGCGGAGGGGCAAAAACATTCAGTACTTC. This translates into CASSTRRGKNIQYF. Full variable domain (missing parts from reference TRBV28 and TRBJ2-4): DVKVTQSSRYLVKRTGEKVFLECVQDMDHENMFWYRQDPGLGLRLIYFSYDVKMKEKGDIPEGYSVSREKKERFSLILESASTNQTSMYLCASSTRRGKNIQYFGAGTRLSVL.

This rearrangement joins TRBV27 to TRBJ2-2; 8 bases are a match to TRBD2. The CDR3 has 15 residues. Per germline, CDR1 MNHEY and CDR2 SMNVEV (reference sequence). The V segment lost 3 bases and the J segment 4 bases; nucleotides outside the gene matches: 4. CDR3 in amino acids: CASSFAGGVTGELFF. The DNA of the CDR3 is TGTGCCAGCAGTTTCGCGGGGGGAGTCACCGGGGAGCTGTTTTTT.

The chain couples TRBV2 to TRBJ2-3, with TRBD2 identical over 8 bases. From germline, CDR1 is SNHLY and CDR2 FYNNEI. J lost 1 base, V lost 6 bases, and 3 bases had no gene match. The CDR3 extends over 14 amino acids. This chain's CDR3 is CASRSSGGTDTQYF. The CDR3, as DNA: TGTGCCAGCAGAAGTAGCGGGGGCACAGATACGCAGTATTTT. The full variable domain, with the rest looked up from reference TRBV2 and TRBJ2-3, is EPEVTQTPSHQVTQMGQEVILRCVPISNHLYFYWYRQILGQKVEFLVSFYNNEISEKSEIFDDQFSVERPDGSNFTLKIRSTKLEDSAMYFCASRSSGGTDTQYFGPGTRLTVL.

This rearrangement joins TRBV5-1 to TRBJ2-3; D is perhaps TRBD2 (5 bases). This CDR3 has 15 amino acids. Germline V gene sequence: CDR1 SGHRS, CDR2 YFSETQ. Deletions cut 4 bases from V and 0 bases from J, with 12 bases between. The CDR3 spells CASSLWTGSTDTQYF. The CDR3 nucleotides read TGCGCCAGCAGCCTCTGGACGGGGAGCACAGATACGCAGTATTTT.

This chain joins TRBV5-6 and TRBJ1-2, with D perhaps matching TRBD1 (6 bases). Trimming took 2 bases from V and 4 from J, leaving 12 bases between them. This CDR3 comprises 14 residues. Germline assignment: CDR1 SGHDT and CDR2 YYEEEE. Here the CDR3 reads CASSLYPDSYGYTF. The CDR3 DNA follows: TGTGCCAGCAGCTTATACCCGGACAGCTATGGCTACACCTTC.